The 25 T cell receptor beta chains presented below share a single source sample, sequenced in a study of blood T cells in healthy people across ages. PCR was performed a second time for 7 to 11 cycles using a sample-barcoded 5' primer and a J-beta primer mix. TCRdb used MiXCR to reprocess the 5' RACE reads, holding one entry per CDR3 protein. The sample includes 920,000 or so distinct CDR3 sequences, under 45% of them seen just once. Material: blood. Receptors originate from a woman aged 55-70 years in good health.

This chain joins TRBV5-6 and TRBJ2-7; TRBD2 might be the D (5 bases). Germline V lookup: CDR1 SGHDT, CDR2 YYEEEE. This CDR3 region has 15 residues. V was shortened by 0 bases and J by 7 bases, with 17 bases between the two germline ends. CDR3 nucleotide sequence: TGTGCCAGCAGCTTGGAGGGCGGAGGTTCTTTGGAGCAGTACTTC. Its protein is CASSLEGGGSLEQYF.

This clonotype was found a few times. The chain has TRBV29-1 and TRBJ2-3; 11 nucleotides match TRBD1. Germline lookup yields CDR1 SQVTM and CDR2 ANQGSEA. With 6 bases clipped from V and 1 base from J, the junction kept 9 bases outside the gene matches. The CDR3 loop spans 16 amino acids. The CDR3 is CSVTRTGGYGTDTQYF. CDR3 sequence (DNA): TGCAGCGTAACGAGGACAGGGGGCTACGGCACAGATACGCAGTATTTT.

The J gene is TRBJ2-1, the V gene TRBV6-1; tentative D call: TRBD2 (6 bases). V was cut by 2 bases and J by 8 bases, with 19 bases left in between. The V gene's germline CDR1 is MNHNS and CDR2 SASEGT. This CDR3 has 16 residues. For the CDR3, the DNA is TGTGCCAGCAGTGAAAGGGCTGAGGGCTGGGGGGATGAGCAGTTCTTC. Translation: CASSERAEGWGDEQFF.

This clonotype has a handful of counts. The chain employs TRBV27 and TRBJ1-2; TRBD1 might be the D (5 bases). With 2 bases removed from V and 3 bases from J, the gap between germline ends came to 7 bases. The CDR3 runs to 13 residues. Germline loops: CDR1 MNHEY, CDR2 SMNVEV (reference sequence). CDR3 DNA: TGTGCCAGCAGTTTAGACAGACACTATGGCTACACCTTC. Translation gives CASSLDRHYGYTF.

The chain employs TRBV7-9 and TRBJ2-4; perhaps TRBD2 as D (6 bases). The J call could be wrong; TRBJ2-7 is a better fit for the DNA end. Looked up from germline, CDR1 is SEHNR and CDR2 is FQNEAQ (reference sequence). This CDR3 comprises 16 residues. The DNA of the CDR3 is TGTGCCAGCAGCTCTTATTTTCAGCGGGTGATCTACGAGCAGTACTTC. Protein sequence: CASSSYFQRVIYEQYF.

Concerning this clonotype: One end of the junction varies from germline; a read error may be responsible. The V and J genes are TRBV9 and TRBJ2-5; 7 nucleotides align to TRBD2. CDR1 is SGDLS and CDR2 is YYNGEE in the germline V gene. The CDR3 runs to 15 residues. CDR3 sequence reads: CASSAVGLPQGTQYF. The DNA of the CDR3 is TGTGCCAGCAGCGCAGTGGGACTACCTCAAGGGACCCAGTACTTC. Complete variable domain (other parts from reference TRBV9 and TRBJ2-5): DSGVTQTPKHLITATGQRVTLRCSPRSGDLSVYWYQQSLDQGLQFLIQYYNGEERAKGNILERFSAQQFPDLHSELNLSSLELGDSALYFCASSAVGLPQGTQYFGPGTRLLVL.

This clonotype was seen a few times. V gene TRBV4-2 combines with J gene TRBJ1-2, with TRBD1 as a possible D gene (5 bases). Trimming took off 1 base at V and 4 bases at J, with 10 bases between the two ends. CDR1 and CDR2 from the germline V gene are LGHNA and YNFKEQ. There are 14 residues in the CDR3. The CDR3 DNA reads as TGTGCCAGCAGCCAAGGTGGGGGACCCTATGGCTACACCTTC. It specifies CASSQGGGPYGYTF.

In this sample, this clonotype turned up a few times. In DNA, the CDR3 is TGCAGTGCTATCCCATTAGCGGGAGGTTCCTACGAGCAGTACTTC. Amino acids: CSAIPLAGGSYEQYF. The chain uses TRBV20-1 and TRBJ2-7, with 10 bases fitting TRBD2. The CDR3 contains 15 residues. The junction had 7 bases not matched to a gene; V was cut back by 4 bases and J by 1 base. The V gene's germline CDR1 is DFQATT and CDR2 SNEGSKA (reference sequence).

The gene calls are TRBV7-9 and TRBJ2-7; D possibly corresponds to TRBD1 (6 bases). Germline CDR1 SEHNR, CDR2 FQNEAQ (reference sequence). The CDR3 sequence is 14 residues long. Trimming pared 2 bases from V and 2 bases from J, leaving 10 bases between. CDR3 in amino acids: CASSLRQAPYEQYF. DNA for the CDR3: TGTGCCAGCAGCTTAAGACAGGCCCCCTACGAGCAGTACTTC.

This clonotype was seen more than once but under ten times. The chain carries TRBV9 and TRBJ2-7, with D perhaps matching TRBD1 (5 bases). Germline lookup yields CDR1 SGDLS and CDR2 YYNGEE. There are 14 residues in the CDR3. The V end was cut by 3 bases, the J end by 0 bases, with 10 bases between. The CDR3 coding sequence is TGTGCCAGCAGCGCCGACAGCTCCTCCTACGAGCAGTACTTC. The encoded protein is CASSADSSSYEQYF.

The CDR3 coding sequence is TGTGCCAGCAGCAACATCTACAGGGGTAGCACAGATACGCAGTATTTT. Translated: CASSNIYRGSTDTQYF. The rearrangement links TRBV28 to TRBJ2-3; 7 nucleotides line up with TRBD1. Germline CDR1 MDHEN, CDR2 SYDVKM. The CDR3 is made up of 16 amino acids. J lost 0 bases, V lost 6 bases, and 9 bases had no gene match.

This clonotype came up many times. The chain is built from TRBV10-1 and TRBJ2-7; D gene ambiguous. The CDR3 runs 12 residues. The V gene lost 0 bases and the J gene lost 3 bases, with 3 bases spanning the gap. CDR1 and CDR2 (germline): WNHNN, SYGVQD (reference sequence). Written as DNA, the CDR3 is TGCGCCAGCAGTGAGTCGGTCTACGAGCAGTACTTC. As protein: CASSESVYEQYF.

This clonotype occurred many times. The chain carries TRBV29-1 and TRBJ2-1; TRBD1 matches at 7 bases. There are 15 residues in the CDR3. V was clipped by 8 bases and J by 1 base; unmatched bases: 11. The germline V gene encodes CDR1 SQVTM and CDR2 ANQGSEA. This CDR3 is CSNTPWTGSYNEQFF. The DNA for the CDR3 is TGCAGCAACACACCCTGGACAGGATCCTACAATGAGCAGTTCTTC.

This sequence joins TRBV7-9 and TRBJ1-1, with 7 nucleotides matching TRBD1. After removal of 5 bases from V and 1 base from J, the junction contained 13 bases not matched to a gene. The CDR3 is made up of 17 amino acids. The germline V gene has CDR1 SEHNR and CDR2 FQNEAQ (reference sequence). CDR3 in amino acids: CASSKTNKGQPNTEAFF. CDR3 bases: TGTGCCAGCAGCAAAACAAATAAGGGACAGCCGAACACTGAAGCTTTCTTT.

The chain links TRBV10-2 to TRBJ2-1; maybe TRBD2 (6 bases). This CDR3 region has 15 residues. In germline, CDR1 is WSHSY, CDR2 SAAADI. Trimming stripped 2 bases from V and 4 bases from J, with 12 bases between. DNA for the CDR3: TGCGCCAGCAGTGAGGGGGCGGGACCGTACAATGAGCAGTTCTTC. This sequence encodes CASSEGAGPYNEQFF.

The chain couples TRBV10-3 to TRBJ2-3, with 11 bases matching TRBD2. In germline, CDR1 is ENHRY, CDR2 SYGVKD. V dropped 8 bases and J dropped 6; count of bases not matched to a gene: 7. This CDR3 region has 14 residues. The CDR3 here is CAISPRTSGDTQYF. The CDR3 nucleotides are TGTGCCATCTCTCCCAGGACTAGCGGGGATACGCAGTATTTT.

This clonotype was counted between two and nine times. The chain uses TRBV27 and TRBJ1-5; D perhaps matches TRBD1 (5 bases). The CDR3 is 16 amino acids. Germline CDR1 and CDR2: MNHEY and SMNVEV (reference sequence). The ends were cut back, 3 bases at V and 0 bases at J, with 12 bases in the middle. The CDR3 sequence: CASSFSGPYSNQPQHF. CDR3 nucleotide sequence: TGTGCCAGCAGTTTCTCGGGGCCTTATAGCAATCAGCCCCAGCATTTT.

The chain joins TRBV19 to TRBJ2-7; 12 nucleotides match TRBD1. This CDR3 contains 18 residues. Trimming at V came to 7 bases and at J to 2 bases, leaving 15 bases not matched to a gene. Germline-derived CDR1 and CDR2 are LNHDA and SQIVND (reference sequence). As DNA, the CDR3 is TGTGCCAGTACCGGGGGACAGGGGGCGGGTAGCGGCACCTACGAGCAGTACTTC. Protein product: CASTGGQGAGSGTYEQYF.

The rearrangement links TRBV7-8 to TRBJ2-1, with TRBD2 identical over 7 bases. The length of the CDR3 is 15 residues. CDR1 and CDR2 (germline): SGHVS, FQNEAQ. The V and J ends lost 3 bases and 3 bases, in that order; junction bases with no gene match: 5. The CDR3 sequence: CASSFRVAGYNEQFF. The CDR3 DNA reads as TGTGCCAGCAGCTTCCGGGTAGCGGGCTACAATGAGCAGTTCTTC.

This clonotype occurred a few times. V gene TRBV29-1 combines with J gene TRBJ2-7; no clear D. The germline V gene encodes CDR1 SQVTM and CDR2 ANQGSEA. CDR3 size: 14 residues. Trimming left V 7 bases short and J 0 bases short, with 16 bases between. The CDR3 region is CSGTRGTNSYEQYF. The CDR3 DNA sequence: TGCAGCGGTACCCGAGGCACTAACTCCTACGAGCAGTACTTC.

This clonotype was counted a few times. The gene calls are TRBV29-1 and TRBJ1-2, with TRBD1 identical over 8 bases. The germline V gene encodes CDR1 SQVTM and CDR2 ANQGSEA. This CDR3 region has 15 residues. J gave up 0 bases and V 6 bases, and 9 bases lay outside the gene matches. The CDR3 sequence: CSVSDRAVANYGYTF. CDR3 bases: TGCAGCGTCTCGGACAGGGCGGTTGCTAACTATGGCTACACCTTC.

The genes are TRBV7-2 and TRBJ2-1; D not resolved. Trimming removed 5 bases from V and 3 bases from J, with 11 bases in between. CDR3 size: 14 residues. Germline assignment: CDR1 SGHTA and CDR2 FQGNSA. The CDR3 DNA is TGTGCCAGCAGCGTAGGGCCAGTCTACAATGAGCAGTTCTTC. It yields the protein CASSVGPVYNEQFF. Using reference TRBV7-2 and TRBJ2-1 for the parts outside the CDR3, the full variable domain is GAGVSQSPSNKVTEKGKDVELRCDPISGHTALYWYRQSLGQGLEFLIYFQGNSAPDKSGLPSDRFSAERTGGSVSTLTIQRTQQEDSAVYLCASSVGPVYNEQFFGPGTRLTVL.

The chain is built from TRBV6-6 and TRBJ2-4; D is possibly TRBD2 (5 bases). The DNA end lines up better with TRBJ2-7; the J call may be wrong. The V gene's germline CDR1 is MNHNY and CDR2 SVGAGI (reference sequence). The CDR3 has 13 residues. The CDR3 bases are TGTGCCAGCAGAATAAGTACCGGGAACGAGCAGTACTTC. This codes for CASRISTGNEQYF.

The rearrangement joins TRBV7-8 to TRBJ1-1; no clear D. Trimming pared 4 bases from V and 7 bases from J, leaving 10 bases between. CDR1 and CDR2 from the germline V gene are SGHVS and FQNEAQ. The CDR3 extends over 12 amino acids. This CDR3 is CASSWVKGEAFF. In DNA form, the CDR3 reads TGTGCCAGCAGCTGGGTGAAGGGTGAAGCTTTCTTT.

This chain uses TRBV7-9 with TRBJ2-1; 9 positions match TRBD1. Trimming removed 5 bases from V and 1 base from J; junction bases left unmatched: 3. Germline-derived CDR1 and CDR2 are SEHNR and FQNEAQ (reference sequence). The CDR3 is 15 residues long. CDR3 residues: CASSKQGASYNEQFF. Here the CDR3 DNA reads TGTGCCAGCAGCAAACAGGGGGCTTCCTACAATGAGCAGTTCTTC.